The source of this TCR beta chain is a study of blood T cell repertoires in COVID-19. Study in general: Acute and convalescent COVID-19 samples came from the United States, Italy and Spain.

In germline, CDR1 is SGHTA, CDR2 FQGTGA. This CDR3 has 14 residues. Trimming took 5 bases from V and 3 from J; bases not matched to a gene: 2. Methods used by the authors: Nucleated cell counts were estimated from reference gene primer amplification. Clones were sequenced by immunoSEQ multiplex PCR, and TCRdb holds only the in-frame ones, with some missing. V, J and clone size are taken as reported in that table, and D and trimming were inferred from the DNA itself. The sample consists of around 42,000 clones, about 83% of them appearing once. This sequence originates from an elderly woman with acute or convalescent COVID-19. This rearrangement joins TRBV7-3 to TRBJ2-2, with 8 bases fitting TRBD2. Material for sequencing was peripheral blood. CDR3 in DNA: TGTGCCAGCAGCGGGGGACTAGACACCGGGGAGCTGTTTTTT. It codes for CASSGGLDTGELFF. The full variable domain, in which reference TRBV7-3 and TRBJ2-2 provide the parts outside the CDR3, is GAGVSQTPSNKVTEKGKYVELRCDPISGHTALYWYRQSLGQGPEFLIYFQGTGAADDSGLPNDRFFAVRPEGSVSTLKIQRTERGDSAVYLCASSGGLDTGELFFGEGSRLTVL.